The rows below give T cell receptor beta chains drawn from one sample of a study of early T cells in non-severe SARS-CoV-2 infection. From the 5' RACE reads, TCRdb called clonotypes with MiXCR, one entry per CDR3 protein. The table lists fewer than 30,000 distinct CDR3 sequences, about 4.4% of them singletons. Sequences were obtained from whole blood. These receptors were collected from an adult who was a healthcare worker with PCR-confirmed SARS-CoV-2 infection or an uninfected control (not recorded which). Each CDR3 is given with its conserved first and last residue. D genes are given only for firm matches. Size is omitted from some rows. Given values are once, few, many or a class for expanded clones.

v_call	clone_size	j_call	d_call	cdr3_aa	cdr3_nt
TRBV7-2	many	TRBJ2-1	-	CASSLMGYNEQFF	TGTGCCAGCAGCTTAATGGGGTACAATGAGCAGTTCTTC
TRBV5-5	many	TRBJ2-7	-	CASSLFPGPSYEQYF	TGTGCCAGCAGCTTGTTTCCAGGGCCCTCCTACGAGCAGTACTTC
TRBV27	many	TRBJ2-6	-	CASSLETDYSGANVLTF	TGTGCCAGCAGTTTAGAGACAGACTACTCTGGGGCCAACGTCCTGACTTTC
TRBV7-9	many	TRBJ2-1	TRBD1	CASSLGRGYNEQFF	TGTGCCAGCAGCTTGGGCAGGGGGTACAATGAGCAGTTCTTC
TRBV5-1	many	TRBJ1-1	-	CASSLLQGTEAFF	TGCGCCAGCAGCTTGCTGCAGGGCACTGAAGCTTTCTTT
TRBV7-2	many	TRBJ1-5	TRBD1	CASSLTGDFQPQHF	TGTGCCAGCAGCCTTACAGGGGACTTTCAGCCCCAGCATTTT
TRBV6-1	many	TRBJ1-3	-	CASSDDRNSGNTIYF	TGTGCCAGCAGTGACGACAGGAACTCTGGAAACACCATATATTTT
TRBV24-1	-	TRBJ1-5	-	CATSAARAGGDQPQHF	TGTGCCACCAGTGCTGCGAGAGCGGGGGGCGATCAGCCCCAGCATTTT
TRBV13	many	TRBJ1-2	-	CASSPSWGANGYTF	TGTGCCAGCAGCCCGTCATGGGGGGCTAATGGCTACACCTTC
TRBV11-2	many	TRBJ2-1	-	CASSPTTSQQFF	TGTGCCAGCAGCCCTACTACGTCCCAGCAGTTCTTC
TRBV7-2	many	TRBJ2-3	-	CASSHLTDTQYF	TGTGCCAGCAGCCACCTCACAGATACGCAGTATTTT
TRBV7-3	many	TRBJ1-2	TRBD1	CASSLGQGYGYTF	TGTGCCAGCAGCTTAGGACAGGGATATGGCTACACCTTC
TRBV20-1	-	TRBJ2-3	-	CSARDGRRGPDTQYF	TGCAGTGCTAGAGATGGTCGAAGGGGCCCAGATACGCAGTATTTT
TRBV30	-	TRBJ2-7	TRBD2	CAWAGGDSYKQYF	TGTGCCTGGGCGGGGGGAGACTCCTACAAGCAGTACTTC
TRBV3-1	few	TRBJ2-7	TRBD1	CASSQRTGGAYEQYF	TGTGCCAGCAGCCAGAGGACAGGGGGCGCCTACGAGCAGTACTTC
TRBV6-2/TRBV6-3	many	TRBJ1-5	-	CASSKAGVHNQPQHF	TGTGCCAGCAGCAAGGCCGGGGTTCACAATCAGCCCCAGCATTTT
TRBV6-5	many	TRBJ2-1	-	CASSSSPPNEQFF	TGTGCCAGCAGTTCCTCGCCCCCGAATGAGCAGTTCTTC
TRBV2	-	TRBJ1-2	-	CASSEATDGYTF	TGTGCCAGCAGTGAGGCGACTGACGGCTACACCTTC
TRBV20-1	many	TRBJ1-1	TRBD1	CSARNNRGRFTEAFF	TGCAGTGCGAGAAATAACAGGGGGCGGTTCACTGAAGCTTTCTTT
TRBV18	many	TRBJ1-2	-	CASSPPADPYGYTF	TGTGCCAGCTCACCACCCGCAGATCCCTATGGCTACACCTTC
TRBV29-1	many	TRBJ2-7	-	CSVGQTTYEQYF	TGCAGCGTGGGGCAGACAACCTACGAGCAGTACTTC
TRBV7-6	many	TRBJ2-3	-	CASSFGATDTQYF	TGTGCCAGCAGCTTTGGGGCTACAGATACGCAGTATTTT
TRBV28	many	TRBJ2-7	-	CASSFQDEQYF	TGTGCCAGCAGTTTTCAAGACGAGCAGTACTTC
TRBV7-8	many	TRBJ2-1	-	CASSLEWEHNEQFF	TGTGCCAGCAGCTTAGAATGGGAACACAATGAGCAGTTCTTC
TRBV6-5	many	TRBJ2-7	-	CASSDPGHILPYEQYF	TGTGCCAGCAGTGACCCTGGACACATTCTCCCCTACGAGCAGTACTTC
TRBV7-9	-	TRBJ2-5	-	CASSSQGEETQYF	TGTGCCAGCAGCTCACAGGGTGAAGAGACCCAGTACTTC
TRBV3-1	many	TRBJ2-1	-	CASSQDTWNEQFF	TGTGCCAGCAGCCAAGATACTTGGAATGAGCAGTTCTTC
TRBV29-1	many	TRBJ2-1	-	CSVEGTTYNEQFF	TGCAGCGTTGAAGGGACTACCTACAATGAGCAGTTCTTC
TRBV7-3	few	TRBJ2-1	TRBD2	CASRPDVAGGRQFF	TGTGCCAGCAGACCCGACGTAGCGGGGGGGCGGCAGTTCTTC
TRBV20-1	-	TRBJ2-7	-	CSARDTGLLSYEQYF	TGCAGTGCTAGAGATACCGGGCTACTTTCCTACGAGCAGTACTTC
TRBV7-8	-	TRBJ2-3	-	CATSPEADTQYF	TGTGCCACCTCACCGGAGGCAGATACGCAGTATTTT
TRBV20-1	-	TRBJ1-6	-	CSARIEEGGSYNSPLHF	TGCAGTGCTAGAATAGAGGAAGGAGGCTCCTATAATTCACCCCTCCACTTT
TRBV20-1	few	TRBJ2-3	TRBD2	CSALDAAGGRPSTDTQYF	TGCAGTGCTCTCGATGCAGCGGGGGGCCGCCCTAGCACAGATACGCAGTATTTT
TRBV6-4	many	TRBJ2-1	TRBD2	CASSEVAGGTSEQFF	TGTGCCAGCAGTGAGGTAGCGGGAGGGACGAGTGAGCAGTTCTTC
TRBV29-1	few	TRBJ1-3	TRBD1	CSVEEIQGPGNTIYF	TGCAGCGTTGAAGAAATACAGGGGCCTGGAAACACCATATATTTT
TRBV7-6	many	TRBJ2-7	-	CASSLQGLYEQYF	TGTGCCAGCAGCTTACAGGGCCTCTACGAGCAGTACTTC
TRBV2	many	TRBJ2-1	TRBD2	CASSDGGSSWQFF	TGTGCCAGCAGTGATGGCGGGAGTAGTTGGCAGTTCTTC
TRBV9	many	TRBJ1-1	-	CASSVDGGLAEAFF	TGTGCCAGCAGCGTAGATGGGGGGCTGGCTGAAGCTTTCTTT
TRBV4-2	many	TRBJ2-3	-	CASSQDTGSTDTQYF	TGTGCCAGCAGCCAAGATACCGGGAGCACAGATACGCAGTATTTT
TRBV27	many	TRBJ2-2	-	CASSLLVAVNTGELFF	TGTGCCAGCAGTTTATTGGTAGCGGTAAACACCGGGGAGCTGTTTTTT